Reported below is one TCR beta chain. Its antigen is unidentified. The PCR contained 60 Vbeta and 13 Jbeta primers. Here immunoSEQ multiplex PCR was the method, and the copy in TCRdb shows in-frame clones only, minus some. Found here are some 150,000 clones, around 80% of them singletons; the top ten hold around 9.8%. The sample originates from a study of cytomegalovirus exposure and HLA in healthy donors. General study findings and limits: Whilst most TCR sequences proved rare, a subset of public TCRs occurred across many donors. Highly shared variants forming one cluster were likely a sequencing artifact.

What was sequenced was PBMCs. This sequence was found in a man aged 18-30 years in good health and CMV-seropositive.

CDR3: CASSDTGATEAFF. In DNA form, the CDR3 reads TGTGCCAGCAGTGATACAGGGGCCACTGAAGCTTTCTTT. The J gene is TRBJ1-1, the V gene TRBV27; 7 nucleotides match TRBD1. Trimming took 5 bases from V and 4 from J; bases not matched to a gene: 4. The CDR3 runs 13 residues. CDR1 and CDR2 from the germline V gene are MNHEY and SMNVEV (reference sequence).